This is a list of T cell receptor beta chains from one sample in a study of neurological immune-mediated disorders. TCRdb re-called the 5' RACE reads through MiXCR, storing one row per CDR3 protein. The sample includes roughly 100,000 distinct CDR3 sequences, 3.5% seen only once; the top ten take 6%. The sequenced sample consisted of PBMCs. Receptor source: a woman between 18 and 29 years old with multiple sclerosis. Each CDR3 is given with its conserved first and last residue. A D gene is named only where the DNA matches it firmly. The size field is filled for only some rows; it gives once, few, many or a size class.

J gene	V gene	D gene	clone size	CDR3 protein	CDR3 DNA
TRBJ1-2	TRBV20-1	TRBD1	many	CSAREGQGRGYTF	TGCAGTGCTAGAGAGGGACAGGGTAGGGGCTACACCTTC
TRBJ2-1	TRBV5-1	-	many	CASSLGSPSKQFF	TGCGCCAGCAGCTTGGGGTCTCCATCGAAGCAGTTCTTC
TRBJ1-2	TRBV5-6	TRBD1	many	CASSLVVGQGRPDRYGYTF	TGTGCCAGCAGCTTGGTGGTTGGACAGGGTCGCCCAGACCGATATGGCTACACCTTC
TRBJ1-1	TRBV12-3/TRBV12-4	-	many	CASSFDRSGGDLF	TGTGCCAGCAGTTTTGACCGCTCGGGCGGAGACCTCTTT
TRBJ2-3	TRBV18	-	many	CASSPYNTDTQYF	TGTGCCAGCTCACCTTATAACACAGATACGCAGTATTTT
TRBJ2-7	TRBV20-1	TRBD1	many	CSAGGTGGSYEQYF	TGCAGTGCTGGAGGGACAGGGGGCTCGTACGAGCAGTACTTC
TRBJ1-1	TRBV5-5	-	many	CASETGPMNTEAFF	TGTGCCAGCGAAACGGGACCCATGAACACTGAAGCTTTCTTT
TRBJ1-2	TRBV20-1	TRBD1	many	CSARQGGTYGYTF	TGCAGTGCAAGACAGGGAGGAACCTATGGCTACACCTTC
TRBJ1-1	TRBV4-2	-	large	CASSHYGWGTEAFF	TGTGCCAGCAGCCACTACGGATGGGGTACTGAAGCTTTCTTT
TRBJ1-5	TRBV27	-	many	CASSFYGNQPQHF	TGTGCCAGCAGTTTCTACGGGAATCAGCCCCAGCATTTT
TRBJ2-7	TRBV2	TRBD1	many	CASSDRGTGSYEQYF	TGTGCCAGCAGTGATAGAGGGACAGGGTCCTACGAGCAGTACTTC
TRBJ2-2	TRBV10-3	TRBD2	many	CAISASGGTGELFF	TGTGCCATCAGTGCTAGCGGGGGAACCGGGGAGCTGTTTTTT
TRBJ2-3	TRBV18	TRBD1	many	CASSPIADRGSTDTQYF	TGTGCCAGCTCACCTATAGCCGACAGGGGGAGCACAGATACGCAGTATTTT
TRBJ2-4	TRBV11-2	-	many	CASSGTVGADIQYF	TGTGCCAGCAGCGGCACGGTGGGGGCGGACATTCAGTACTTC
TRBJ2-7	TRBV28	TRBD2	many	CASSPGLETYEQYF	TGTGCCAGCAGTCCGGGACTAGAGACCTACGAGCAGTACTTC
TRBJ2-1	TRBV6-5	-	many	CAISSGKGRDNEQFF	TGTGCCATCTCTTCAGGGAAGGGAAGAGACAATGAGCAGTTCTTC
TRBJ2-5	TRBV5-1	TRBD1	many	CASSSTGVEETQYF	TGCGCCAGCAGCTCTACAGGGGTTGAGGAGACCCAGTACTTC
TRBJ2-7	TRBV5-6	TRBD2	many	CASSTRTSGSSRYEQYF	TGTGCCAGCAGCACCAGGACTAGCGGGAGTTCCCGCTACGAGCAGTACTTC
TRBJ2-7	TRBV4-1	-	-	CASSQAAGTYEQYF	TGCGCCAGCAGCCAAGCGGCGGGAACCTACGAGCAGTACTTC
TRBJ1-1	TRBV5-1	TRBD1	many	CASSRPEQGAITNTEAFF	TGCGCCAGCAGCCGCCCCGAGCAGGGGGCGATTACGAACACTGAAGCTTTCTTT
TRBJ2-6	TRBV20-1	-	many	CSARDSGLGDSGANVLTF	TGCAGTGCTAGAGATTCAGGGTTAGGAGACTCTGGGGCCAACGTCCTGACTTTC
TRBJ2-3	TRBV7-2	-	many	CASSLGYARDAQYF	TGTGCCAGCAGCTTAGGTTACGCACGGGATGCGCAGTATTTT
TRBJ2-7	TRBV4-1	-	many	CASSQYDGYEQYF	TGCGCCAGCAGCCAATATGACGGGTACGAGCAGTACTTC
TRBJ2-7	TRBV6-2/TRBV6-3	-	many	CASSLTASSYEQYF	TGTGCCAGCAGTTTAACGGCCAGCTCCTACGAGCAGTACTTC
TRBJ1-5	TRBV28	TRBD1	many	CASSLRGQGHQPQHF	TGTGCCAGCAGTTTAAGGGGACAGGGACATCAGCCCCAGCATTTT
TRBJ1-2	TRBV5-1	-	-	CASSPGDSNYGYTF	TGCGCCAGCAGCCCGGGGGACTCAAACTATGGCTACACCTTC
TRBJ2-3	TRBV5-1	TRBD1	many	CASSSGQKASTDTQYF	TGCGCCAGCAGCTCGGGACAGAAAGCTAGCACAGATACGCAGTATTTT
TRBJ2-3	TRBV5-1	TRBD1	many	CASSPGTASTDTQYF	TGCGCCAGCAGCCCTGGGACAGCCAGCACAGATACGCAGTATTTT
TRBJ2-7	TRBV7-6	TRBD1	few	CASSLVLTGQGASYEQYF	TGTGCCAGCAGCTTAGTACTTACGGGACAGGGGGCCTCCTACGAGCAGTACTTC